These 3 T cell receptor beta chains came from one sample sequenced in a study of cytomegalovirus exposure and HLA in healthy donors. 13 Jbeta primers and 60 Vbeta primers were used for the PCR. Only in-frame clones appear in the TCRdb table, and some are missing; sequencing was by immunoSEQ multiplex PCR. The sample lists some 190,000 clones, about four fifths seen once, with approximately 2.1% in the top ten. The source material was PBMCs. These receptors all stem from a woman aged 30 to 39 in good health and CMV-seronegative.

This clone was picked up a small number of times. The CDR3 sequence is CASSLGDSLGTEAFF. The CDR3 DNA is TGTGCCAGCAGCTTGGGGGACAGCCTGGGCACTGAAGCTTTCTTT. The gene calls are TRBV11-1 and TRBJ1-1, with 7 bases aligning to TRBD1. Germline assignment: CDR1 SGHAT and CDR2 FQDESV (reference sequence). J lost 4 bases, V lost 3 bases, and 8 bases had no gene match. The CDR3 covers 15 residues.

The rearrangement links TRBV18 to TRBJ1-5, with 8 bases identical to TRBD1. The germline V gene has CDR1 KGHSH and CDR2 LQKENI. V shed 6 bases, J shed 5 bases, and the junction held 12 bases outside the gene matches. The CDR3 is 16 amino acids. This CDR3 is CASSRPDRAKHQPQHF. The DNA for the CDR3 is TGTGCCAGCTCTCGCCCGGACAGGGCGAAACATCAGCCCCAGCATTTT. Combining the CDR3 with reference TRBV18 and TRBJ1-5 gives the whole variable domain NAGVMQNPRHLVRRRGQEARLRCSPMKGHSHVYWYRQLPEEGLKFMVYLQKENIIDESGMPKERFSAEFPKEGPSILRIQQVVRGDSAAYFCASSRPDRAKHQPQHFGDGTRLSIL.

The J gene is TRBJ2-7, the V gene TRBV7-9; tentatively, D is TRBD2 (6 bases). V was shortened by 3 bases and J by 7 bases, with 13 bases between the two germline ends. CDR1 and CDR2 from the germline V gene are SEHNR and FQNEAQ (reference sequence). This CDR3 contains 13 residues. The CDR3 DNA reads TGTGCCAGCAGCTTCCAGGGAGGATATGAGCAGTACTTC. The encoded protein is CASSFQGGYEQYF. The whole variable domain, filled in from reference TRBV7-9 and TRBJ2-7, reads DTGVSQNPRHKITKRGQNVTFRCDPISEHNRLYWYRQTLGQGPEFLTYFQNEAQLEKSRLLSDRFSAERPKGSFSTLEIQRTEQGDSAMYLCASSFQGGYEQYFGPGTRLTVT.